This TCR beta chain was identified in a study of response to subunit inactivated influenza vaccine (dated by TCRdb to between 2017 and 2018). About the investigation overall: Deep quantitative T cell receptor repertoire profiling was used in the study to track responses to a trivalent subunit inactivated influenza vaccine. Overall results and qualifications from the work: The authors suggested that each seasonal influenza vaccination may recruit only a limited number of new T cells.

Worth noting for this clonotype: Its recognized antigen is unknown. Base qualities are not recorded, but no much larger clone differs from it by a single base.

Trimming at the junction amounts to 6 bases on V and 6 bases on J, and the germline ends lie 8 bases apart. The germline V gene sets CDR1 to MNHEY and CDR2 to SVGAGI. Counted from cysteine to phenylalanine, this CDR3 has 12 amino acids. The only DNA kept is the CDR3, 36 bases in frame from the first base. Library construction relied on RT-PCR. The data were produced on an Illumina HiSeq 2500. TCRdb reanalyzed the raw reads on its own, using fastp at Q25 for trimming and MiXCR for clone calling, and kept in-frame beta chains. Duplicate CDR3 protein sequences are folded into a single record with the most common DNA and genes. The table for this sample lists 650,000 or so distinct CDR3 sequences; approximately 14% of them were counted only once. 6% to 9.5% of the sample lies in the top ten.

Sequencing used PBMCs from blood, obtained around 14 days before vaccination. The sequence links TRBV6-5 to TRBJ2-2, with no reliable assignment of the D segment. This TCR was recovered from a man aged 45-65 years who received an inactivated influenza vaccine. Donor details come from another sample of the same person, matched by shared clones. The CDR3 loop reads CASRRGSGELFF. The sequenced DNA is TGTGCCAGCAGGCGTGGGTCCGGGGAGCTGTTTTTT.